Listed below are T cell receptor beta chains from one sample, sequenced in a study of shared clonotypes between healthy human individuals. Data came from immunoSEQ multiplex PCR; TCRdb stores just in-frame clones and leaves some out. The data contain approximately 340,000 clones, approximately 79% of them singletons. What was sequenced was memory CD4+ T cells sorted from blood. All receptors derive from a man aged 25 to 40 in good health. CDR3s include the opening cysteine and the closing phenylalanine or tryptophan. A D gene is named only where the DNA matches it firmly. Not all rows give a size; the values are once, few, many and, for expanded clones, a class.

V,D,J,size,DNA,CDR3
TRBV5-1,TRBD2,TRBJ2-7,-,TGCGCCAGCACTGGGGAGGGCGAGCAGTACTTC,CASTGEGEQYF
TRBV4-2,TRBD2,TRBJ2-2,-,TGTGCCAGCAGCCAATCTAGCGGGAACACCGGGGAGCTGTTTTTT,CASSQSSGNTGELFF
TRBV16,-,TRBJ2-7,once,TGTGCCAGCAGCCGCCTAGGGGTTTTTTACGAGCAGTACTTC,CASSRLGVFYEQYF
TRBV6-1,TRBD2,TRBJ2-5,-,TGTGCCAGCAGGGTAGCGGGAGGGCGAGAGACCCAGTACTTC,CASRVAGGRETQYF
TRBV10-3,-,TRBJ1-2,-,TGTGCCATCAGGGGGACGGCGGGGGACTACACCTTC,CAIRGTAGDYTF
TRBV19,TRBD2,TRBJ2-1,-,TGTGCCAGTAGTATGGGTAGTAGCGGGGAGCAGTTCTTC,CASSMGSSGEQFF
TRBV27,-,TRBJ1-4,-,TGTGCCAGCAACAAGAACGGACATTCTGCAAAACTGTTTTTT,CASNKNGHSAKLFF
TRBV11-2,-,TRBJ2-5,many,TGTGCCAGCAGCTTAGCTCTCGGGGATAGGTCCCAGTACTTC,CASSLALGDRSQYF
TRBV5-4,-,TRBJ2-1,-,TGTGCCAGCAGCTTGGGGGGGACTGGCCCTCTCAATGAGCAGTTCTTC,CASSLGGTGPLNEQFF
TRBV10-2,-,TRBJ2-5,-,TGCGCCAGCAAGAATTTGGAGGGCCCGGAGACCCAGTACTTC,CASKNLEGPETQYF
TRBV5-1,-,TRBJ2-1,-,TGCGCCAGCAGCTTGGCAGCGCGTCTAATCGAATTTCCCAATGAGCAGTTCTTC,CASSLAARLIEFPNEQFF
TRBV7-9,-,TRBJ2-3,-,TGTGCCAGCAGCTTAGATTGGCGGGAAACAGATACGCAGTATTTT,CASSLDWRETDTQYF
TRBV7-6,-,TRBJ2-2,-,TGTGCCAGCAGCTTAGGACAGTCGAACACCGGGGAGCTGTTTTTT,CASSLGQSNTGELFF
TRBV15,TRBD1,TRBJ1-5,-,TGTGCCACCAGCAGAGGGACAGGACCGAATCAGCCCCAGCATTTT,CATSRGTGPNQPQHF
TRBV2,-,TRBJ2-2,few,TGTGCCAGCAGGGAAACACACACCGGGGAGCTGTTTTTT,CASRETHTGELFF
TRBV27,-,TRBJ2-6,-,TGTGCCAGCAGTCGAACAGGGAGCGGGGCCAACGTCCTGACTTTC,CASSRTGSGANVLTF
TRBV5-4,-,TRBJ1-2,-,TGTGCCAGCAGCTTGGGAAGGGAGTACACCTTC,CASSLGREYTF
TRBV6-1,-,TRBJ2-3,-,TGTGCCAGCGGTTTGCGGGACGCAGATACGCAGTATTTT,CASGLRDADTQYF
TRBV5-1,TRBD1,TRBJ1-6,-,TGCGCCAGCAGCTCAGGGACAGGAAATTCACCCCTCCACTTT,CASSSGTGNSPLHF
TRBV5-1,TRBD2,TRBJ2-3,-,TGCGCCAGCAGGACTAGCGGGAGTTCGACAGATACGCAGTATTTT,CASRTSGSSTDTQYF
TRBV11-2,TRBD1,TRBJ2-7,-,TGTGCCAGCAGCCCGTCCCCGGGACAGTCCTACGAGCAGTACTTC,CASSPSPGQSYEQYF
TRBV2,TRBD2,TRBJ2-1,-,TGTGCCAGCAGGGGACTAGCCGCTTCCTACAATGAGCAGTTCTTC,CASRGLAASYNEQFF
TRBV10-3,-,TRBJ2-2,-,TGTGCCATCAGTGAACTAGGGGAGCTGTTTTTT,CAISELGELFF
TRBV28,-,TRBJ2-2,-,TGTGCCAGCACCACACAGAACACCGGGGAGCTGTTTTTT,CASTTQNTGELFF
TRBV5-1,TRBD1,TRBJ1-4,-,TGCGCCAGCAGCCTGACCGGGACAGGGTTAGAAAAACTGTTTTTT,CASSLTGTGLEKLFF
TRBV7-8,TRBD2,TRBJ2-7,-,TGTGCCAGCAGCTTAGCGGGAGGGGCGGGGGCCTACGAGCAGTACTTC,CASSLAGGAGAYEQYF
TRBV19,-,TRBJ2-5,few,TGTGCCAGTCGGGAGAGACAGGGCGGTGAGACCCAGTACTTC,CASRERQGGETQYF
TRBV5-5,-,TRBJ1-1,-,TGTGCCAGCAGCTTGCAGGGCACAGTTGAAGCTTTCTTT,CASSLQGTVEAFF
TRBV19,-,TRBJ1-2,once,TGTGCCAGTAGTATTGAGGCGGTATTTTATGGCTACACCTTC,CASSIEAVFYGYTF
TRBV29-1,TRBD2,TRBJ2-1,-,TGCAGCGTAGCGACTAGCGGGAGTGCATACAATGAGCAGTTCTTC,CSVATSGSAYNEQFF
TRBV6-6,-,TRBJ2-3,once,TGTGCCAGCAGCCCCCTCCTTGGGGATACGCAGTATTTT,CASSPLLGDTQYF
TRBV10-2,-,TRBJ2-1,-,TGCGCCAGCTATTACTTCCAGGGGGGCTCCTACAATGAGCAGTTCTTC,CASYYFQGGSYNEQFF
TRBV7-9,-,TRBJ2-2,-,TGTGCCAGCAGCTGGGGGCGGGTATCTACCGGGGAGCTGTTTTTT,CASSWGRVSTGELFF
TRBV19,-,TRBJ1-2,many,TGTGCCTCCTCCAGACAAGTTGGTGGCTACACCTTC,CASSRQVGGYTF
TRBV7-8,-,TRBJ2-1,-,TGTGCCAGCAGCTTAGAAGCAGGGACCTCCAATGAGCAGTTCTTC,CASSLEAGTSNEQFF
TRBV19,TRBD1,TRBJ2-7,once,TGTGCCAGTGGGACAGGGCCTACAGAGCAGTACTTC,CASGTGPTEQYF
TRBV27,TRBD2,TRBJ2-5,-,TGTGCCAGCAGTCCATCAAGCTCACTAGCGGGAGGTAAAGAGACCCAGTACTTC,CASSPSSSLAGGKETQYF
TRBV21-1,-,TRBJ2-1,-,TGTGCCAGCAGCAAAGTGCGCGGGATGTGGTACAATGAGCAGTTCTTC,CASSKVRGMWYNEQFF
TRBV6-4,TRBD2,TRBJ2-5,-,TGTGCCAGCAGTGGCCTAGCGGGAGAGCAGGAGACCCAGTACTTC,CASSGLAGEQETQYF
TRBV28,-,TRBJ1-1,-,TGTGCCAGCAGTTTACTGGGAGGGAACACTGAAGCTTTCTTT,CASSLLGGNTEAFF
TRBV19,TRBD1,TRBJ1-2,few,TGTGCCAGTAGTATTGGACAGGCGGGGGTCTACACCTTC,CASSIGQAGVYTF
TRBV18,-,TRBJ2-5,-,TGTGCCAGCTCACCGTCGCTGGAGACCCAGTACTTC,CASSPSLETQYF
TRBV6-5,-,TRBJ1-2,once,TGTGCCAGCAGTTTGTTCGCGCGGACGGACATCTATGGCTACACCTTC,CASSLFARTDIYGYTF
TRBV7-9,-,TRBJ2-7,-,TGTGCCAGCAGCCGAGGGGCCGAGCAGTACTTC,CASSRGAEQYF
TRBV7-9,-,TRBJ1-5,-,TGTGCCAGCAGCCCGGACGGAAATCAGCCCCAGCATTTT,CASSPDGNQPQHF
TRBV6-5,-,TRBJ2-6,-,TGTGCCAGCAGTTACGGGGTAGCCGGGGCCAACGTCCTGACTTTC,CASSYGVAGANVLTF
TRBV14,TRBD1,TRBJ1-2,-,TGTGCCAGCAGCCGCCAAGGGGGACAGCTTAACTATGGCTACACCTTC,CASSRQGGQLNYGYTF
TRBV7-2,-,TRBJ2-1,-,TGTGCCAGCAGCTTAGCCAACTACCGGGACAATGAGCAGTTCTTC,CASSLANYRDNEQFF
TRBV27,-,TRBJ1-2,-,TGTGCCAGCAGCTCCAGACTCCGGGCAGGGGAGGCCTATGGCTACACCTTC,CASSSRLRAGEAYGYTF
TRBV7-7,TRBD2,TRBJ2-3,-,TGTGCTAGCAGCTTAGCGGGTAGGCGCACAGATACGCAGTATTTT,CASSLAGRRTDTQYF